This T cell receptor beta chain originates from a study of T-cell reconstitution after alpha-beta-depleted transplantation in children. Study results and limitations: Elevated TCRbeta diversity at day 60 was traced, in some patients, to surviving recipient T cells and thymic progenitors. By one year post-transplant, T-cell counts and diversity largely arose from T cells that were newly produced. Several hundred graft clones that had expanded were reportedly the source of alpha-beta T cells about two months after transplant.

Trimming left V 3 bases short and J 6 bases short, with 8 bases between. Germline V gene sequence: CDR1 ENHRY, CDR2 SYGVKD. The CDR3 is made up of 13 amino acids. This clonotype was counted a few times. Its target is not known. Using unique molecular identifiers, the investigators prepared the TCRbeta library. TCRdb called the PCR reads again in MiXCR, with one record for every CDR3 protein. The data hold approximately 130,000 distinct CDR3 sequences, with about 9.6% observed a single time. The clonotype was recovered from a girl less than two years old who had a stem cell transplant for combined immunodeficiency, so the T cells may come from the graft donor. This specimen was PBMCs, mostly from graft donor cells, taken 180 days after TCRalphabeta/CD19-depleted stem cell transplant. The J gene is TRBJ2-2, the V gene TRBV10-3; D remains unclear. The CDR3 region is CAISDTRPGELFF. The CDR3 DNA reads as TGTGCCATCAGTGATACCCGACCCGGGGAGCTGTTTTTT.